One sample yielded the 12 T cell receptor beta chains listed below, sequenced in a study of CXCR3-negative and CXCR3-positive naive CD8 T cells. Their target antigens are unknown. cDNA libraries for TRB were generated by 5' RACE incorporating UMI labels. TCRdb reprocessed the 5' RACE reads and reports one entry per CDR3 protein, with no DNA. This sample's table reports about 53,000 distinct CDR3 sequences. Study-level points and caveats: Compared with CXCR3-negative naive cells, CXCR3-positive naive cells showed more hydrophobic TRB CDR3s.

Input material: naive CXCR3+ CD8+ T cells from blood. Subset reported: CD45RO-CCR7+CD27+CD95- naive CD8+ T cells expressing CXCR3 (TNR3+). The receptors here all came from a human donor in good health. Some clones in this sample may be carry-over from other donors' samples.

The chain carries TRBV28 and TRBJ1-1. CDR1 and CDR2 from the germline V gene are MDHEN and SYDVKM. The CDR3 is 13 amino acids. CDR3 region: CASSLRFDTEAFF.

The V and J genes are TRBV27 and TRBJ2-7. Germline-derived CDR1 and CDR2 are MNHEY and SMNVEV (reference sequence). The CDR3 covers 13 residues. The CDR3: CASSLSVSYEQYF.

The rearrangement uses TRBV20-1 and TRBJ1-2; TCRdb's assignment of TRBD1 cannot be checked, as there is no DNA. Per the germline V gene, CDR1 is DFQATT and CDR2 is SNEGSKA (reference sequence). This CDR3 is 13 amino acids long. The CDR3 reads CSARERAGYHSNF.

The chain carries TRBV20-1 and TRBJ2-7; absent DNA, TCRdb's TRBD2 call cannot be checked. Germline CDR1 and CDR2: DFQATT and SNEGSKA (reference sequence). The CDR3 length is 14 residues. CDR3 sequence reads: CSALEAGLSYEQYF.

The chain has TRBV7-2 and TRBJ2-7; TCRdb lists TRBD1, though no DNA is available to test this call. Per the germline V gene, CDR1 is SGHTA and CDR2 is FQGNSA. The CDR3 has 13 residues. The CDR3: CASSWTGTGEQYF.

This rearrangement joins TRBV19 to TRBJ2-1; the TRBD1 assignment by TCRdb is unverifiable without DNA. The CDR3 runs 13 residues. Germline assignment: CDR1 LNHDA and CDR2 SQIVND (reference sequence). CDR3 protein: CASSPIPGHEQFF.

This chain connects TRBV27 to TRBJ1-1. The germline CDR1 and CDR2 sequences are MNHEY and SMNVEV (reference sequence). The length of the CDR3 is 13 residues. This CDR3 is CASSPQKNTEAFF.

The chain carries TRBV12-3 or TRBV12-4 and TRBJ2-1; the D call of TRBD1 rests on TCRdb alone, since no DNA is present to check it. This CDR3 has 14 amino acids. Here the CDR3 reads CASSSQGSYNEQFF.

The chain recombines TRBV4-1 with TRBJ1-6; the D gene TCRdb calls, TRBD1, cannot be checked with no DNA. The CDR3 length is 15 residues. The V gene's germline CDR1 is MGHRA and CDR2 YSYEKL. Here the CDR3 reads CASSQDGQGGSPLHF.

The rearrangement joins TRBV7-3 to TRBJ1-6; absent DNA, TCRdb's TRBD1 call cannot be checked. The CDR3 runs to 15 residues. CDR1 is SGHTA, CDR2 FQGTGA, per germline. CDR3: CASSLSTGMNSPLHF. Full variable domain (remainder filled in from reference TRBV7-3 and TRBJ1-6): GAGVSQTPSNKVTEKGKYVELRCDPISGHTALYWYRQSLGQGPEFLIYFQGTGAADDSGLPNDRFFAVRPEGSVSTLKIQRTERGDSAVYLCASSLSTGMNSPLHFGNGTRLTVT.

The chain has TRBV12-3 or TRBV12-4 and TRBJ2-1; TCRdb reports TRBD2, a call that lacks DNA to check it against. This CDR3 is 15 amino acids long. The CDR3 is CASRTVAGAYNEQFF.

The chain employs TRBV10-3 and TRBJ1-1. Per germline, CDR1 ENHRY and CDR2 SYGVKD. The CDR3 is 17 amino acids. CDR3 amino acids: CAISERRDRLDDTEAFF.